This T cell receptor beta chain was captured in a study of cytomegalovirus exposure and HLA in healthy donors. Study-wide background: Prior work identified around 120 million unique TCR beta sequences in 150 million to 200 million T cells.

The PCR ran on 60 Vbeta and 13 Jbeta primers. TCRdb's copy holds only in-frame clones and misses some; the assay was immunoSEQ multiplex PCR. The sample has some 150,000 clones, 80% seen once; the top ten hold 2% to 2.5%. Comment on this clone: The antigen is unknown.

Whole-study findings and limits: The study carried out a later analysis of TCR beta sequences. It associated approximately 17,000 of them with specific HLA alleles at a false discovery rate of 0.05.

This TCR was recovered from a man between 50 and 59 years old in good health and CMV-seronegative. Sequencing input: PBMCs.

In nucleotides, the CDR3 is TGTGCCAGCAGCTTAGGGACAGGGCCCTACGAGCAGTACTTC. The encoded protein is CASSLGTGPYEQYF. The gene calls are TRBV5-6 and TRBJ2-7; 9 nucleotides align to TRBD1. V gave up 2 bases and J gave up 2 bases; unmatched junction bases: 2. CDR1 is SGHDT and CDR2 is YYEEEE in the germline V gene. This CDR3 comprises 14 residues.